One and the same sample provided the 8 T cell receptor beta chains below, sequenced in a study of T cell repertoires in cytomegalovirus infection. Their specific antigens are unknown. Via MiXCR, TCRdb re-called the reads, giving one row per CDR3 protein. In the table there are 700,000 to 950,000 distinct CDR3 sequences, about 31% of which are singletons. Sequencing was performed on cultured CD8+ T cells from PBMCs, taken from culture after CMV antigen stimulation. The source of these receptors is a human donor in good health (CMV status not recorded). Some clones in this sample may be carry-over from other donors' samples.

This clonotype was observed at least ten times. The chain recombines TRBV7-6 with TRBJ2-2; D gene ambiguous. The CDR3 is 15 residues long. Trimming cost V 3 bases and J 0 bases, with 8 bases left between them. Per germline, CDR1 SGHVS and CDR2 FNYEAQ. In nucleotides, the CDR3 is TGTGCCAGCAGCTTTACCGAGGCGAACACCGGGGAGCTGTTTTTT. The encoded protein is CASSFTEANTGELFF.

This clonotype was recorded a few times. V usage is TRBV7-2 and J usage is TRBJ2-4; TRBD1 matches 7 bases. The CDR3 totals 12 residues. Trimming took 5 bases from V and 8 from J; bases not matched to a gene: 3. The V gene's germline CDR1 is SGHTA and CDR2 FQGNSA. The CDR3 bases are TGTGCCAGCAGCGACAGGGTTGACATTCAGTACTTC. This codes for CASSDRVDIQYF.

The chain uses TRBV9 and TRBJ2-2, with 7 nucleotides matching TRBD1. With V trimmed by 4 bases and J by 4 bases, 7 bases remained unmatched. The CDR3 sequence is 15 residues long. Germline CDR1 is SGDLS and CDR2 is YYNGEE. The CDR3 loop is CASSSDRVPTGELFF. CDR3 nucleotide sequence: TGTGCCAGCAGCTCCGACAGGGTTCCCACCGGGGAGCTGTTTTTT.

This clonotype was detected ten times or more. The CDR3 region is CASRGDSNEQFF. The CDR3 nucleotides read TGTGCCAGCAGGGGGGATTCCAATGAGCAGTTCTTC. The chain carries TRBV7-9 and TRBJ2-1, with D perhaps TRBD1 or TRBD2 (5 bases each). With 6 bases removed from V and 6 bases from J, the gap between germline ends came to 9 bases. Germline assignment: CDR1 SEHNR and CDR2 FQNEAQ (reference sequence). CDR3 length: 12 amino acids.

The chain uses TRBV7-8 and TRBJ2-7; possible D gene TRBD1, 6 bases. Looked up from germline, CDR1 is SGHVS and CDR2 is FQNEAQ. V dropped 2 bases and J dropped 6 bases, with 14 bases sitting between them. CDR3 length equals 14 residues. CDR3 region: CASSLRVIGGEQYF. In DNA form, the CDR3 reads TGTGCCAGCAGCTTAAGGGTTATAGGGGGCGAGCAGTACTTC.

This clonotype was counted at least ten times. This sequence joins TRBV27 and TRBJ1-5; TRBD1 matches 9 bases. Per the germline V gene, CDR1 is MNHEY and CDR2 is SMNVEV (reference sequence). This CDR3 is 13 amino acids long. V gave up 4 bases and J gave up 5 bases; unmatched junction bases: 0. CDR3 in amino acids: CASSWTGDQPQHF. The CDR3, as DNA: TGTGCCAGCAGTTGGACAGGGGATCAGCCCCAGCATTTT.

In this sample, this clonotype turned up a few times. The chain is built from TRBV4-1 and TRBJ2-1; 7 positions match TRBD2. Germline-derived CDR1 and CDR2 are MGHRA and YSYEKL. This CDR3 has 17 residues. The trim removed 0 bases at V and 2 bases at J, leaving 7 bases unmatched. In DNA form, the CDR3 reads TGCGCCAGCAGCCAAGAGTCCGAGGGGAGGGCCTACAATGAGCAGTTCTTC. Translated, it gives CASSQESEGRAYNEQFF.

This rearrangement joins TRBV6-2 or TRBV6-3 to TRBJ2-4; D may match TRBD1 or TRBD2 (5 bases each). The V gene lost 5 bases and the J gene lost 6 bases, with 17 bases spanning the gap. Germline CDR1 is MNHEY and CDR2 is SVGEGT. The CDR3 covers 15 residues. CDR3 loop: CASSPGPSLRNIQYF. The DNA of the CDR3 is TGTGCCAGCAGTCCGGGACCATCACTAAGAAACATTCAGTACTTC.